This T cell receptor beta chain derives from a study of tumor and adjacent non-tumor tissue in lung cancer. Study context: On average, productive TCRbeta reads reached about 4.17 million per sample.

To note about this clonotype: The antigen is undetermined. The germline gene is not matched at one end of the junction; a read error may be the cause.

A modified ARM-PCR protocol with three rounds of nested PCR amplified TCRbeta. TCRdb reanalysed the multiplex PCR reads using MiXCR and keeps one entry per CDR3 protein. The top ten hold just over 20% of the sample, which has about 86,000 distinct CDR3 sequences, around 80% seen once. Points from the study as a whole: Compared with tumor, normal lung showed significantly lower TCR diversity.

This sample's RNA came from whole unsorted tissue. More than 3 cm separated this lung sample from the edge of the tumor. The CDR3 loop spans 15 amino acids. Looked up from germline, CDR1 is SGHAT and CDR2 is FQNNGV. The chain couples TRBV11-2 to TRBJ2-3; D may correspond to TRBD1 or TRBD2 (6 bases each). The sequenced material came from distant non-tumor lung tissue. The TCR was taken from a woman in her 50s with non-small cell lung cancer. The CDR3 nucleotides read TGTGCCAGCAGCTTAAAGGGGGGAAGACAAGATACCCAGTATTTT. This codes for CASSLKGGRQDTQYF.